This T cell receptor (beta chain) comes out of a study of blood T cell repertoires in COVID-19. The data were produced by immunoSEQ multiplex PCR, yet TCRdb's version contains in-frame clones alone and is incomplete. The sample holds about 400,000 clones, 88% seen once. Participants were aged roughly 18 to 90 years, lived in 25 or so US areas, and enrolled virtually. Sequenced sample: PBMCs or T cells enriched from blood (not recorded which). The TCR originated in a woman in her thirties or forties with acute COVID-19.

CDR3 bases: TGTGCCAGCATTCCGGACATAAGGTTAGCTAACTATGGCTACACCTTC. Translated, it gives CASIPDIRLANYGYTF. The chain carries TRBV2 and TRBJ1-2, with a possible D match to TRBD1 (5 bases). Trimming took 7 bases from V and 0 from J, leaving 18 bases between them. CDR3 length equals 16 residues. Germline lookup yields CDR1 SNHLY and CDR2 FYNNEI.